This T cell receptor beta chain came from a study of cytomegalovirus exposure and HLA in healthy donors. The CDR3 runs to 17 residues. Losses at the gene ends were 1 base for V and 1 base for J; bases not matched to a gene: 6. Germline values: CDR1 MGHRA, CDR2 YSYEKL. The study ran its PCR with 60 Vbeta and 13 Jbeta primers. Clones were sequenced by immunoSEQ multiplex PCR, and TCRdb holds only the in-frame ones, with some missing. This sample's table has approximately 70,000 clones. This clonotype was obtained from a female donor in good health and CMV-seropositive. The chain uses TRBV4-1 and TRBJ2-3; 9 bases fit TRBD2. Sequenced sample: PBMCs. CDR3 sequence (DNA): TGCGCCAGCAGCCAAGGGCTAAGCGGGAGGCGCACAGATACGCAGTATTTT. As protein: CASSQGLSGRRTDTQYF.